Sequencing of this T cell receptor (beta chain) was carried out in a study of beta chain features in type 1 diabetes. Germline V gene sequence: CDR1 MNHNS, CDR2 SASEGT. With V trimmed by 5 bases and J by 4 bases, 6 bases remained unmatched. The length of the CDR3 is 15 residues. Every isolated RNA sample was fully reverse transcribed, so sequencing captured expressed TCRB transcripts. Clones were read by immunoSEQ multiplex PCR, and TCRdb kept only the in-frame ones, dropping some. The sample records over 15,000 clones, approximately 45% being singletons. Regarding the study as a whole: Researchers caution that PCR might favor shorter templates, equally among patients and controls.

Concerning this clone: Its specificity is unknown.

The sequencing input was stem cell memory CD4+ T cells from blood. The chain has TRBV6-1 and TRBJ1-5, with 9 bases identical to TRBD1. This clonotype originated in a middle-aged woman in good health. The CDR3 loop reads CASSRIQGANQPQHF. CDR3 DNA sequence: TGTGCCAGCAGTCGTATACAGGGGGCGAATCAGCCCCAGCATTTT.